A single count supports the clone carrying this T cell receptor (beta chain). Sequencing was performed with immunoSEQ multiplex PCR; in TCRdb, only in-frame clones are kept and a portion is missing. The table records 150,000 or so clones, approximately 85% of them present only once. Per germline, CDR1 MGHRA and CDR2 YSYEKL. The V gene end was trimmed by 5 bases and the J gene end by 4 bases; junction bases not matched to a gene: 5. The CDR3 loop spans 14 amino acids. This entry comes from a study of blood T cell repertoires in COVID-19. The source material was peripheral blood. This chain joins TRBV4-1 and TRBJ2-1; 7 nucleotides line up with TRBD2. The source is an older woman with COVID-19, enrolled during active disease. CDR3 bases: TGCGCCAGCAGCGAGCGGGGCAGATACAATGAGCAGTTCTTC. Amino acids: CASSERGRYNEQFF.